This is a list of T cell receptor beta chains from one sample in a study of cytomegalovirus exposure and HLA in healthy donors. Repertoires were generated with immunoSEQ multiplex PCR, while TCRdb's copy carries only in-frame clones and drops some. The sample holds about 220,000 clones, 65% to 85% seen once. Material: PBMCs. Receptor source: a boy under 10 years old in good health and CMV-seronegative. The conserved cysteine and the conserved F or W are not part of the CDR3 here. Fields, in order: V gene, J gene, CDR3 protein.

TRBV5-4	TRBJ2-3	ASSSGLAGVRTDTQY
TRBV11-2	TRBJ2-7	ASSLVGGLTSSYEQY
TRBV6-5	TRBJ2-1	ASSGSDLPYNEQF
TRBV5-6	TRBJ1-2	ASSYLGGRVYGYT
TRBV11-2	TRBJ1-1	ASSLEILGVNTEAF
TRBV12-5	TRBJ2-7	ASGLVGRAYEQY
TRBV4-1	TRBJ2-1	ASSLGTAQYNEQF
TRBV13	TRBJ1-1	ASTRTGGFTEAF
TRBV5-4	TRBJ2-3	ASSLSMGNSVPDTQY
TRBV6-9	TRBJ1-5	ASSYYPVYSNQPQH
TRBV2	TRBJ1-2	ASSEVGNYGYT
TRBV29-1	TRBJ2-3	SVERTPLDTQY
TRBV7-9	TRBJ2-3	ASSFVPRTDTQY
TRBV1	TRBJ2-3	TSSHVGGPEDTQY
TRBV10-3	TRBJ1-1	AISDSQGSQAF
TRBV5-5	TRBJ1-5	ASSAGTENQPQH
TRBV11-2	TRBJ1-2	ASSLGSGGVYGYT
TRBV4-1	TRBJ1-1	ASSPRGGVGTEAF
TRBV7-2	TRBJ2-7	ASSWGVGGGASYEQY
TRBV30	TRBJ1-2	AWSGGAGISNYGYT
TRBV6-5	TRBJ2-7	ASRTGSPNEQY
TRBV19	TRBJ1-2	ASSIEGAGGYT
TRBV25-1	TRBJ1-6	ASRAGYSPLH
TRBV6-5	TRBJ1-2	ASSPTGGLNYGYT
TRBV5-1	TRBJ2-7	ASSPRPGYEQY
TRBV12-5	TRBJ2-1	ASGFGQAGENEQF
TRBV28	TRBJ2-1	ASSGQYNEQF
TRBV4-1	TRBJ1-2	ASSNTGGANGYT
TRBV7-6	TRBJ2-1	ASSHGLALSNEQF